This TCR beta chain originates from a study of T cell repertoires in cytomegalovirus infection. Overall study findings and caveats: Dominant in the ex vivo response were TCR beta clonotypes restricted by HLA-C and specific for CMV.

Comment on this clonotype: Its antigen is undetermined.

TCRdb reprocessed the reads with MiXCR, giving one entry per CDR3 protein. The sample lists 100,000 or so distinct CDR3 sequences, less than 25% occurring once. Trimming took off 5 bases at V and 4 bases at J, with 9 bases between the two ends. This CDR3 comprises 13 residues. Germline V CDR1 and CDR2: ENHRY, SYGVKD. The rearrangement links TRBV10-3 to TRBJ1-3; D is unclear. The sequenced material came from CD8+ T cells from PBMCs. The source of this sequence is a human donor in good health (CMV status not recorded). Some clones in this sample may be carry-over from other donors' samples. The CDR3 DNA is TGTGCCATCAGTCAAAATACAGGAAACACCATATATTTT. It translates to CAISQNTGNTIYF.